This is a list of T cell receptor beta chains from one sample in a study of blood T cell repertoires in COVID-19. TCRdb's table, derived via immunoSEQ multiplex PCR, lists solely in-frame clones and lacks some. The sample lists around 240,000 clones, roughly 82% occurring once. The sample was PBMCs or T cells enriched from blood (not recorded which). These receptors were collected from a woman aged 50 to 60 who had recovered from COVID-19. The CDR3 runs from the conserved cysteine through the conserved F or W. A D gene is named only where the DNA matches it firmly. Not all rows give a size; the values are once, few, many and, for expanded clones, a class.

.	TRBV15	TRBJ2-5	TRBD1	CATSSWGTGGETQYF	TGTGCCACCAGCAGCTGGGGAACAGGGGGAGAGACCCAGTACTTC
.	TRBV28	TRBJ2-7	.	CASSSPGLWYF	TGTGCCAGCAGTTCACCGGGACTTTGGTACTTC
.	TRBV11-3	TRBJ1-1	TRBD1	CASSNRTGGRTEAFF	TGTGCCAGCAGCAACCGGACAGGGGGCAGGACTGAAGCTTTCTTT
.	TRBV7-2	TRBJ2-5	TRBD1	CASSLGQAETQYF	TGTGCCAGCAGCTTGGGACAGGCAGAGACCCAGTACTTC
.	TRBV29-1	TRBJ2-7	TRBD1	CSVGQGKQYF	TGCAGCGTTGGACAGGGGAAGCAGTACTTC
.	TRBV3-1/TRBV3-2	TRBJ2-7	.	CASSRGSGPYEQYF	TGTGCCAGCAGCAGGGGTTCAGGACCCTACGAGCAGTACTTC
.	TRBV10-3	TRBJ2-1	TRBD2	CAISDQAGGMYNEQFF	TGTGCCATCAGTGACCAAGCGGGGGGAATGTACAATGAGCAGTTCTTC
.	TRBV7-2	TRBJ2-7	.	CASSLDSRIPYF	TGTGCCAGCAGCTTAGATTCTAGGATTCCGTACTTC
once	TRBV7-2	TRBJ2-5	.	CASSSDMTRFQETQYF	TGTGCCAGCAGCTCCGACATGACTAGATTCCAAGAGACCCAGTACTTC
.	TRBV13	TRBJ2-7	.	CASSSRGYEQYF	TGTGCCAGCAGCTCCCGCGGGTACGAGCAGTACTTC
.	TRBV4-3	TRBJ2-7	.	CASSLSGDSPYEQYF	TGCGCCAGCAGCCTCTCGGGGGACAGCCCCTACGAGCAGTACTTC
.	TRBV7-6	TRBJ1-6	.	CASSLVLGPASPLHF	TGTGCCAGCAGCTTAGTTTTGGGGCCCGCTTCACCCCTCCACTTT
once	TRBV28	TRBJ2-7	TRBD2	CASRLSGTPYEQYF	TGTGCCAGCAGATTAAGCGGGACCCCCTACGAGCAGTACTTC
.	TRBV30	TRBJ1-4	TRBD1	CAWTRSTGGNEKLFF	TGTGCCTGGACCAGATCCACAGGGGGGAATGAAAAACTGTTTTTT
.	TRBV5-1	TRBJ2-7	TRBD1	CASSLGQGSYEQYF	TGCGCCAGCAGCTTGGGACAGGGATCCTACGAGCAGTACTTC
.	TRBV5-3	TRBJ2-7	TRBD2	CARSKGTSYEQYF	TGTGCCAGAAGCAAAGGGACTAGCTACGAGCAGTACTTC
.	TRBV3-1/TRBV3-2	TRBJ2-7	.	CASSQGSRSNEQYF	TGTGCCAGCAGCCAGGGTAGCCGGTCTAACGAGCAGTACTTC
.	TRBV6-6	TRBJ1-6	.	CASSGSSYNSPLHF	TGTGCCAGCAGCGGGAGCTCCTATAATTCACCCCTCCACTTT